The sequence of this TCR beta chain was determined in a study of regulatory T cells in long-lasting Graves disease. Time point here: newly diagnosed GD, antithyroid drugs for less than 3 months. From RNA extracted from PBMCs, the TCR library was made. CDR3 length: 15 amino acids. Between the trimmed V and J ends, which lost 6 bases and 1 base, there was a span of 15 bases. Germline V CDR1 and CDR2: MNHEY, SVGEGT. This clonotype appeared a few times. With iRepertoire HTBI primers and Arm-PCR of CDR3 regions, TCR beta libraries were built. A single record per CDR3 protein comes from TCRdb applying MiXCR to the multiplex PCR reads. The repertoire includes 600,000 to 650,000 distinct CDR3 sequences, 16% of them detected once, and approximately 18% sits in the top ten. This sample was shared with a second study, whose subject was T cells in Graves' hyperthyroidism and ophthalmopathy.

The specimen was peripheral blood mononuclear cells (PBMCs), collected at new diagnosis, from a patient treated with antithyroid drugs. The rearrangement joins TRBV6-2 or TRBV6-3 to TRBJ1-1; maybe TRBD1 (5 bases). This receptor was taken from a woman aged 25 to 39 with Graves disease. CDR3 loop: CASRRAGLGNTEAFF. CDR3 nucleotides: TGTGCCAGCAGAAGAGCAGGGTTGGGGAACACTGAAGCTTTCTTT.